This T cell receptor (beta chain) originates from a study of technical replicates of blood from a handful of donors (dated by TCRdb to 2016 to 2017). Worth noting for this clone: Its antigen is unknown. Per-base qualities were not stored, and no clone one base away is much larger.

Via the germline V gene (reference sequence), CDR1 is LNHDA and CDR2 SQIVND. Its CDR3 holds 12 amino acids, cysteine through phenylalanine. The read is trimmed to its CDR3 DNA, 36 bases read in frame from base 1. Relative to germline, V is 5 bases shorter and J is 7 bases shorter, with 6 bases between their ends. To prepare the library, the immunoSEQ multiplex PCR assay was applied. This immuneACCESS table, as held by TCRdb, lists in-frame sequences with V and J called but not all clones. Of the missing ones, under half trace to an unresolved V gene in checked studies; the others have no known cause. The sample table contains about 83,000 clones; only one count was recorded for about 90% of them. Approximately 0.25% of the sample lies in the top ten.

Input material: T cells isolated from PBMCs. The sequence was obtained from a human donor in good health. The V and J segments used are TRBV19 and TRBJ1-6; TRBD1 could be the D gene, as 6 bases match. The nucleotides are TGTGCCAGTAGTGGACAGAATTCACCCCTCCACTTT. Its coded protein is CASSGQNSPLHF.